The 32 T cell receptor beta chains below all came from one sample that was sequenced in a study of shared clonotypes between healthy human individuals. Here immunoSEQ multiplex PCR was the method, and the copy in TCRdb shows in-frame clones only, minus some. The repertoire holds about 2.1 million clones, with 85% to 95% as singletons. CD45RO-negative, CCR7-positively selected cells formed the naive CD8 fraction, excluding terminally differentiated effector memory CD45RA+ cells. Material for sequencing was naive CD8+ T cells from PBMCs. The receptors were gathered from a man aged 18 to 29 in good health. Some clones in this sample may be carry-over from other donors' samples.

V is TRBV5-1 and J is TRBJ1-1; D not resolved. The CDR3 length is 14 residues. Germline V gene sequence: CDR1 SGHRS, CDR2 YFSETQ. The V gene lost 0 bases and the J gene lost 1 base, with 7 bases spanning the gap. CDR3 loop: CASSLAKGNTEAFF. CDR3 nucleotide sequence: TGCGCCAGCAGCTTGGCCAAGGGGAACACTGAAGCTTTCTTT.

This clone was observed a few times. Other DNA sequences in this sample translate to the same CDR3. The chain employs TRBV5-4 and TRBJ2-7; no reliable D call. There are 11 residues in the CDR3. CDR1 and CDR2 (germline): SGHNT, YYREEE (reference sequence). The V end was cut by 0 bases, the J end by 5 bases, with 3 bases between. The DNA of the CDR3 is TGTGCCAGCAGCTTGGGCCACGAGCAGTACTTC. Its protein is CASSLGHEQYF. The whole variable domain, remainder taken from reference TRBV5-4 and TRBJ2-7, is ETGVTQSPTHLIKTRGQQVTLRCSSQSGHNTVSWYQQALGQGPQFIFQYYREEENGRGNFPPRFSGLQFPNYSSELNVNALELDDSALYLCASSLGHEQYFGPGTRLTVT.

For the CDR3, the DNA is TGTGCCAGCAGTTTACCACTAGCGGGTTCCTACGAGCAGTACTTC. Its translation is CASSLPLAGSYEQYF. The chain employs TRBV28 and TRBJ2-7; TRBD2 aligns across 9 bases. Germline V CDR1 and CDR2: MDHEN, SYDVKM. Trimming at V came to 2 bases and at J to 1 base, leaving 3 bases not matched to a gene. This CDR3 has 15 amino acids.

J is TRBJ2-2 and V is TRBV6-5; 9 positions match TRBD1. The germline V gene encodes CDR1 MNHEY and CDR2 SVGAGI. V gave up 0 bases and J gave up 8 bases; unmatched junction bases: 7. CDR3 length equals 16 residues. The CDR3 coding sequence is TGTGCCAGCAGTTACTCCCGGACAGGGGTGTTAGGGGAGCTGTTTTTT. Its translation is CASSYSRTGVLGELFF.

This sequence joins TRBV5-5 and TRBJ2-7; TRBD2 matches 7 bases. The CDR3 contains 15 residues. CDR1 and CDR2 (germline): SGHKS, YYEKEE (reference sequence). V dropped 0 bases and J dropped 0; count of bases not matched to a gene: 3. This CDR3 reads CASSLEREYSYEQYF. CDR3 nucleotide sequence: TGTGCCAGCAGCTTGGAGCGGGAATACTCCTACGAGCAGTACTTC. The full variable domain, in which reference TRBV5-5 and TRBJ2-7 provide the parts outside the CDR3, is DAGVTQSPTHLIKTRGQQVTLRCSPISGHKSVSWYQQVLGQGPQFIFQYYEKEERGRGNFPDRFSARQFPNYSSELNVNALLLGDSALYLCASSLEREYSYEQYFGPGTRLTVT.

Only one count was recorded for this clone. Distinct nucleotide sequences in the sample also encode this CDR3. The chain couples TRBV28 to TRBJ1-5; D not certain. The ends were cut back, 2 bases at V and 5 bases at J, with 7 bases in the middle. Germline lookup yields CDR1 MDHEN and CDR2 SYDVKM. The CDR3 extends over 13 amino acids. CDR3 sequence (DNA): TGTGCCAGCAGTTTAGCCGGTTATCAGCCCCAGCATTTT. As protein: CASSLAGYQPQHF.

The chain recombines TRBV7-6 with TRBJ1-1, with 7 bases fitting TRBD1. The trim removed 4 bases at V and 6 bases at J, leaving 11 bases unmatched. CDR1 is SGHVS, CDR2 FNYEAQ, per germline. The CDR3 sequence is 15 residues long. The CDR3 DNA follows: TGTGCCAGCAGCTACACGACAGGGTTTGGTCCTGAAGCTTTCTTT. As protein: CASSYTTGFGPEAFF.

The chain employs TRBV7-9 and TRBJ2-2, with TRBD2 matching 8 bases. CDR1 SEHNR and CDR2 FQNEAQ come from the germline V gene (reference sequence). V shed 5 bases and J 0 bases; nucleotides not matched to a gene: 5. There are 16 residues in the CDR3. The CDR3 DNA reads TGTGCCAGCAGCCCAAATAGCGGGACGAACACCGGGGAGCTGTTTTTT. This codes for CASSPNSGTNTGELFF. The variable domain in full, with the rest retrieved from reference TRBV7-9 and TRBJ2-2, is DTGVSQNPRHKITKRGQNVTFRCDPISEHNRLYWYRQTLGQGPEFLTYFQNEAQLEKSRLLSDRFSAERPKGSFSTLEIQRTEQGDSAMYLCASSPNSGTNTGELFFGEGSRLTVL.

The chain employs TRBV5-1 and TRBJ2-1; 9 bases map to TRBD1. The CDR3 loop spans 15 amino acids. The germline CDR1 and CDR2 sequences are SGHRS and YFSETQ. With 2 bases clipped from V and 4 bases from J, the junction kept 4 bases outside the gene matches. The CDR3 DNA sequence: TGCGCCAGCAGCTTATCCGGGACAGGGTACAATGAGCAGTTCTTC. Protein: CASSLSGTGYNEQFF.

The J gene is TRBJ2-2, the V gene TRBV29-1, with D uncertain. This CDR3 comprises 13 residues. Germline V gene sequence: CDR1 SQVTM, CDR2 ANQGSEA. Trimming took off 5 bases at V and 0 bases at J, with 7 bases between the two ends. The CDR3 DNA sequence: TGCAGCGTTTTTTTTACGAACACCGGGGAGCTGTTTTTT. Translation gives CSVFFTNTGELFF.

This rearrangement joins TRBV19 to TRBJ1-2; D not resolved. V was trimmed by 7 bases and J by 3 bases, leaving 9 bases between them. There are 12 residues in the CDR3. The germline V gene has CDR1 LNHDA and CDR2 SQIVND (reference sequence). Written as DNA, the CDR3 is TGTGCCAGTAAGGAGGCTCACTATGGCTACACCTTC. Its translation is CASKEAHYGYTF.

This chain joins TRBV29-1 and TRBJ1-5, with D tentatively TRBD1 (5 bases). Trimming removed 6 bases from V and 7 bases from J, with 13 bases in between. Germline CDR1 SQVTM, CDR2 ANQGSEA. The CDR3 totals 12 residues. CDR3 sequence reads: CSVTETGQPQHF. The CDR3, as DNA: TGCAGCGTGACAGAGACTGGGCAGCCCCAGCATTTT.

CDR3 bases: TGTGCCAGCAGCTTATCGCCTAGCGGGAGAAGCAATGAGCAGTTCTTC. It is translated as CASSLSPSGRSNEQFF. The rearrangement joins TRBV7-3 to TRBJ2-1; 10 bases align to TRBD2. With V trimmed by 2 bases and J by 6 bases, 7 bases remained unmatched. The V gene's germline CDR1 is SGHTA and CDR2 FQGTGA. This CDR3 contains 16 residues. Complete variable domain (other parts from reference TRBV7-3 and TRBJ2-1): GAGVSQTPSNKVTEKGKYVELRCDPISGHTALYWYRQSLGQGPEFLIYFQGTGAADDSGLPNDRFFAVRPEGSVSTLKIQRTERGDSAVYLCASSLSPSGRSNEQFFGPGTRLTVL.

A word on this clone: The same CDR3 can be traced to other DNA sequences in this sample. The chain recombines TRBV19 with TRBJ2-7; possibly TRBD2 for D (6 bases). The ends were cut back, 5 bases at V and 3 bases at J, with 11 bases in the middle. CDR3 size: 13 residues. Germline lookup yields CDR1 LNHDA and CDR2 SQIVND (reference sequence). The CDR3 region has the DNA TGTGCCAGTAGTCTAACCGGGAGCTACGAGCAGTACTTC. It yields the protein CASSLTGSYEQYF.

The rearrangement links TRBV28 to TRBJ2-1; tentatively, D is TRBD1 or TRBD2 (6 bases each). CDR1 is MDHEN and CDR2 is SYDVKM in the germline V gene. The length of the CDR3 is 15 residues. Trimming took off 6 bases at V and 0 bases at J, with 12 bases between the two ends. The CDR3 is CASRGGGSSYNEQFF. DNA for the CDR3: TGTGCCAGCAGAGGAGGGGGTAGCTCCTACAATGAGCAGTTCTTC.

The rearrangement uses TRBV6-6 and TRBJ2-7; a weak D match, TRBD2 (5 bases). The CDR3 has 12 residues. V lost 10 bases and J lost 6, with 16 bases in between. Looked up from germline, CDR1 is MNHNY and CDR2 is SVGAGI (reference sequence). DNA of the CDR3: TGTGCCATCGGCAAGCGGCCCCCCGAGCAGTACTTC. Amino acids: CAIGKRPPEQYF.

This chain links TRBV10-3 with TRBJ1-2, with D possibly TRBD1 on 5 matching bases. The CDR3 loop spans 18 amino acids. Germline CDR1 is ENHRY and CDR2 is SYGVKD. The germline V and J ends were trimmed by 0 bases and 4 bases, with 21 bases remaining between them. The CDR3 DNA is TGTGCCATCAGTGAGTCTTCGCTATTCGGGGCCGCCGGCTATGGCTACACCTTC. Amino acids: CAISESSLFGAAGYGYTF.

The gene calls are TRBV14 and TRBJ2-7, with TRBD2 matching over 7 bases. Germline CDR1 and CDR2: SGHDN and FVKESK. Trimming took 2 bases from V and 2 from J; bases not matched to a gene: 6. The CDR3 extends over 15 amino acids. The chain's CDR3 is CASSQSQRGTYEQYF. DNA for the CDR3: TGTGCCAGCAGCCAATCCCAGCGGGGAACCTACGAGCAGTACTTC.

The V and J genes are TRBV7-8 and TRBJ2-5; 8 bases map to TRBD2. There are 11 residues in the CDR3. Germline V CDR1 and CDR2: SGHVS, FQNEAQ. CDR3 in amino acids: CATRSSGNQYF. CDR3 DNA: TGTGCAACCCGAAGTAGCGGGAACCAGTACTTC. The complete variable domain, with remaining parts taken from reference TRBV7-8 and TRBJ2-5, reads GAGVSQSPRYKVAKRGQDVALRCDPISGHVSLFWYQQALGQGPEFLTYFQNEAQLDKSGLPSDRFFAERPEGSVSTLKIQRTQQEDSAVYLCATRSSGNQYFGPGTRLLVL.

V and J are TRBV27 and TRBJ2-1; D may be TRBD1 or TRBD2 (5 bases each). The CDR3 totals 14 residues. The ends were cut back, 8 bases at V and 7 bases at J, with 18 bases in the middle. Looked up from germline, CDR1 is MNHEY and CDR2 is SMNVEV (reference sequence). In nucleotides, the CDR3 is TGTGCCAGCCAAATCCGGGGCAGTTTGAATGAGCAGTTCTTC. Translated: CASQIRGSLNEQFF.

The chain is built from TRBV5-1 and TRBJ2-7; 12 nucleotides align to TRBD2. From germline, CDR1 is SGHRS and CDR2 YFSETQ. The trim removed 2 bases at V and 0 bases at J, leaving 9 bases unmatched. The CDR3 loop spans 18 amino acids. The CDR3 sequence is CASSFSGTSGRDSYEQYF. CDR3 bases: TGCGCCAGCAGCTTTTCCGGGACTAGCGGGCGCGACTCCTACGAGCAGTACTTC.

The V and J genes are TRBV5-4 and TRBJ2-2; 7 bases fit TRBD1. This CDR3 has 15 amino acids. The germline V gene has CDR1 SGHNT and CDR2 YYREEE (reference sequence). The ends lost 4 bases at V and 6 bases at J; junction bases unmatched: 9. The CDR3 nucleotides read TGTGCCAGCAGCGAGGACAGGCGATGGGCCGGGGAGCTGTTTTTT. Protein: CASSEDRRWAGELFF. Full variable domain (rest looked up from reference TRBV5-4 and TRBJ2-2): ETGVTQSPTHLIKTRGQQVTLRCSSQSGHNTVSWYQQALGQGPQFIFQYYREEENGRGNFPPRFSGLQFPNYSSELNVNALELDDSALYLCASSEDRRWAGELFFGEGSRLTVL.

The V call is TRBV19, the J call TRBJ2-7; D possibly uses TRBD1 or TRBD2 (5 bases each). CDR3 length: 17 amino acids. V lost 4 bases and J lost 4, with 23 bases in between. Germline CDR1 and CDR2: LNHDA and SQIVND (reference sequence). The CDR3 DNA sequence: TGTGCCAGTAGTAACATATACCGGGACCTTATGTCGTACGAGCAGTACTTC. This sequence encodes CASSNIYRDLMSYEQYF.

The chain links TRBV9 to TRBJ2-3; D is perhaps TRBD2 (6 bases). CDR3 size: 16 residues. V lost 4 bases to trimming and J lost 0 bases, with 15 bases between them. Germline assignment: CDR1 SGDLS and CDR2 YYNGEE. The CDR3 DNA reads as TGTGCCAGCAGCCCCGGGGTAGCGGTTAGCACAGATACGCAGTATTTT. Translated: CASSPGVAVSTDTQYF.

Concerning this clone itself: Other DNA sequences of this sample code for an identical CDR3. The CDR3 nucleotides are TGTGCCAGCAGTGCGACAGGGGGCTACGAGCAGTACTTC. Translating it yields CASSATGGYEQYF. V usage is TRBV2 and J usage is TRBJ2-7, with 9 nucleotides matching TRBD1. V lost 4 bases to trimming and J lost 3 bases; unmatched junction nucleotides: 1. Germline V gives CDR1 SNHLY, CDR2 FYNNEI. This CDR3 has 13 residues.

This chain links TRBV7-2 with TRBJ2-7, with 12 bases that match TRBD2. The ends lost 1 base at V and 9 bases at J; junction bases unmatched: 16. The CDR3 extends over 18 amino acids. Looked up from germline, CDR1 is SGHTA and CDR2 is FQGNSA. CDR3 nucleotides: TGTGCCAGCAGCTTAGGTAGGTTGGGACTAGCGGGTCACCACGGGCAGTACTTC. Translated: CASSLGRLGLAGHHGQYF. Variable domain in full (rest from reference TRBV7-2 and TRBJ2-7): GAGVSQSPSNKVTEKGKDVELRCDPISGHTALYWYRQSLGQGLEFLIYFQGNSAPDKSGLPSDRFSAERTGGSVSTLTIQRTQQEDSAVYLCASSLGRLGLAGHHGQYFGPGTRLTVT.

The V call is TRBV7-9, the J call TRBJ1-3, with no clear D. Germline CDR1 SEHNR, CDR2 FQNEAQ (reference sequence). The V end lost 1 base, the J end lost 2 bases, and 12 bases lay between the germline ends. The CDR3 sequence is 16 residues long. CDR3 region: CASSLVGRGAGNTIYF. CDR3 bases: TGTGCCAGCAGCTTAGTAGGGCGGGGAGCTGGAAACACCATATATTTT. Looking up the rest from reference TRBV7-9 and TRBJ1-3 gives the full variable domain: DTGVSQNPRHKITKRGQNVTFRCDPISEHNRLYWYRQTLGQGPEFLTYFQNEAQLEKSRLLSDRFSAERPKGSFSTLEIQRTEQGDSAMYLCASSLVGRGAGNTIYFGEGSWLTVV.

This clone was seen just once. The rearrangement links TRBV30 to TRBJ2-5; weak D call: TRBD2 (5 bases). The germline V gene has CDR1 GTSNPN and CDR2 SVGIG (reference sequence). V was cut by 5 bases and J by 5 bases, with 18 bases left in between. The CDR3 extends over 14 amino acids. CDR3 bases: TGTGCCTGGGCGGAGCGGAGGTTTTGGGAGACCCAGTACTTC. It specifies CAWAERRFWETQYF.

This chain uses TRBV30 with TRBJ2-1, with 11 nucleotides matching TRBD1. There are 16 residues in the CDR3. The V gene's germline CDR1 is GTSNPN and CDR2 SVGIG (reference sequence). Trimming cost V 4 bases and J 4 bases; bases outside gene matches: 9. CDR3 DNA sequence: TGTGCCTGGAATAGCCCGGACAGGGGGCAGTACAATGAGCAGTTCTTC. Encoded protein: CAWNSPDRGQYNEQFF.

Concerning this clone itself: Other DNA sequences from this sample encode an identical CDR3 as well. CDR3 DNA sequence: TGTGCCAGCAGTTTATTCGGCCTAAACACTGAAGCTTTCTTT. It translates to CASSLFGLNTEAFF. This sequence joins TRBV28 and TRBJ1-1; no clear D gene. Germline assignment: CDR1 MDHEN and CDR2 SYDVKM. The CDR3 runs 14 residues. Trimming took off 1 base at V and 2 bases at J, with 8 bases between the two ends.

The CDR3 sequence: CASSIDGGNNQPQHF. The CDR3 DNA follows: TGTGCCAGTAGTATAGATGGGGGTAACAATCAGCCCCAGCATTTT. This chain joins TRBV19 and TRBJ1-5; possibly TRBD1 for D (5 bases). Looked up from germline, CDR1 is LNHDA and CDR2 is SQIVND (reference sequence). The CDR3 is made up of 15 amino acids. The germline V and J ends were trimmed by 0 bases and 3 bases, with 9 bases remaining between them.

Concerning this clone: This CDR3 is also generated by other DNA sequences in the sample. As DNA, the CDR3 is TGTGCCATCAGTGTTGGGACAGGGAGCTCCTACGAGCAGTACTTC. Amino acid sequence: CAISVGTGSSYEQYF. J is TRBJ2-7 and V is TRBV10-3; 9 bases fit TRBD1. Trimming at V came to 4 bases and at J to 0 bases, leaving 4 bases not matched to a gene. The CDR3 is 15 residues long. CDR1 is ENHRY and CDR2 is SYGVKD in the germline V gene.